Below are 10 T cell receptor beta chains sequenced from a single sample in a study of Ad26.COV2.S vaccination and SARS-CoV-2 variants. Treatment reported: 15 to 20 received Ad26.COV2.S at low or high dose, single or two shots; several received placebo; per-sample allocation not given. Sampling happened 63 days after the first vaccine or placebo injection. Clones were sequenced by immunoSEQ multiplex PCR, and TCRdb holds only the in-frame ones, with some missing. The repertoire holds about 350,000 clones, with over 75% as singletons. Sequenced here: peripheral blood, sampled in a trial of Ad26.COV2.S vaccine versus placebo. The receptors were sampled from a person aged 18-65 years who received the Ad26.COV2.S COVID-19 vaccine or a placebo.

The chain carries TRBV19 and TRBJ2-1; a possible D gene is TRBD2 (6 bases). Germline V gene sequence: CDR1 LNHDA, CDR2 SQIVND (reference sequence). The CDR3 is 16 amino acids. V lost 3 bases and J lost 3, with 15 bases in between. CDR3 DNA: TGTGCCAGTAGTATTGGTAGCGGTCGGCTCTACAATGAGCAGTTCTTC. It specifies CASSIGSGRLYNEQFF. The full variable domain, with the rest looked up from reference TRBV19 and TRBJ2-1, is DGGITQSPKYLFRKEGQNVTLSCEQNLNHDAMYWYRQDPGQGLRLIYYSQIVNDFQKGDIAEGYSVSREKKESFPLTVTSAQKNPTAFYLCASSIGSGRLYNEQFFGPGTRLTVL.

This clone was observed a few times. The gene calls are TRBV5-1 and TRBJ2-2; D remains ambiguous. Trimming stripped 1 base from V and 4 bases from J, with 8 bases between. Germline CDR1 reads SGHRS; CDR2 reads YFSETQ. CDR3 size: 14 residues. This CDR3 is CASSLTDLTGELFF. The CDR3 DNA reads TGCGCCAGCAGCTTGACAGACCTCACCGGGGAGCTGTTTTTT. Combining the CDR3 with reference TRBV5-1 and TRBJ2-2 gives the whole variable domain KAGVTQTPRYLIKTRGQQVTLSCSPISGHRSVSWYQQTPGQGLQFLFEYFSETQRNKGNFPGRFSGRQFSNSRSEMNVSTLELGDSALYLCASSLTDLTGELFFGEGSRLTVL.

In DNA form, the CDR3 reads TGTGCCAGCAGGAAGACCGTGAACACTGAAGCTTTCTTT. It is translated as CASRKTVNTEAFF. J is TRBJ1-1 and V is TRBV5-4; D is unresolved. The germline CDR1 and CDR2 sequences are SGHNT and YYREEE (reference sequence). Trimming left V 5 bases short and J 0 bases short, with 8 bases between. The CDR3 loop spans 13 amino acids.

The V and J genes are TRBV19 and TRBJ1-2, with 8 bases lining up with TRBD1. The CDR3 has 15 residues. J gave up 5 bases and V 5 bases, and 10 bases lay outside the gene matches. The germline V gene encodes CDR1 LNHDA and CDR2 SQIVND (reference sequence). This CDR3 is CASSADRVQRYGYTF. In nucleotides, the CDR3 is TGTGCCAGTAGTGCGGACAGGGTCCAGAGGTATGGCTACACCTTC. Full variable domain (missing parts from reference TRBV19 and TRBJ1-2): DGGITQSPKYLFRKEGQNVTLSCEQNLNHDAMYWYRQDPGQGLRLIYYSQIVNDFQKGDIAEGYSVSREKKESFPLTVTSAQKNPTAFYLCASSADRVQRYGYTFGSGTRLTVV.

J is TRBJ1-5 and V is TRBV6-6; D is uncertain. Germline loops: CDR1 MNHNY, CDR2 SVGAGI (reference sequence). The CDR3 is 11 residues long. V was pared by 6 bases and J by 7 bases, with 7 bases between. The CDR3 sequence is CASRGDQPQHF. The CDR3 DNA sequence: TGTGCCAGCAGGGGAGACCAGCCCCAGCATTTT.

The rearrangement uses TRBV30 and TRBJ2-5, with 10 bases fitting TRBD1. The junction had 5 bases not matched to a gene; V was cut back by 4 bases and J by 12 bases. This CDR3 has 11 residues. Germline V gene data show CDR1 as GTSNPN and CDR2 as SVGIG (reference sequence). This CDR3 reads CAWNSGQGKYF. The CDR3, as DNA: TGTGCCTGGAACTCGGGACAGGGGAAGTACTTC.

V and J are TRBV5-6 and TRBJ2-7; D is possibly TRBD1 (6 bases). Trimming took off 0 bases at V and 4 bases at J, with 14 bases between the two ends. The CDR3 contains 15 residues. The germline CDR1 and CDR2 sequences are SGHDT and YYEEEE. The CDR3, as DNA: TGTGCCAGCAGCTTGGCCGGTTGGGGGCATTACGAGCAGTACTTC. It specifies CASSLAGWGHYEQYF.

V and J are TRBV29-1 and TRBJ1-2, with D possibly being TRBD1 (6 bases). The CDR3 consists of 13 residues. Trimming removed 6 bases from V and 2 bases from J, with 13 bases in between. Germline V gene sequence: CDR1 SQVTM, CDR2 ANQGSEA. In DNA form, the CDR3 reads TGCAGCGTCGACCGACAGGAAAACTATGGCTACACCTTC. Translated, it gives CSVDRQENYGYTF.

The CDR3 sequence: CASSREGGPSTDTQYF. CDR3 nucleotide sequence: TGTGCCAGCAGCCGAGAGGGGGGCCCGAGCACAGATACGCAGTATTTT. J is TRBJ2-3 and V is TRBV9; D may correspond to TRBD1 or TRBD2 (6 bases each). The CDR3 runs 16 residues. The germline V gene encodes CDR1 SGDLS and CDR2 YYNGEE. V lost 4 bases, J lost 0 bases, and 15 bases lay in between.

The V and J genes are TRBV5-6 and TRBJ1-5; 7 bases map to TRBD1. The CDR3 sequence is 16 residues long. CDR1 is SGHDT, CDR2 YYEEEE, per germline. With 4 bases clipped from V and 5 bases from J, the junction kept 12 bases outside the gene matches. DNA for the CDR3: TGTGCCAGCAGCGCCTCTGGCAGGGGGGCTGATCAGCCCCAGCATTTT. This gives the protein CASSASGRGADQPQHF.